This T cell receptor beta chain came from a study of cytomegalovirus exposure and HLA in healthy donors. This clone was observed once. V lost 10 bases and J lost 1, with 7 bases in between. This CDR3 is built from 12 residues. Germline loops: CDR1 MDHEN, CDR2 SYDVKM. The study ran its PCR with 60 Vbeta and 13 Jbeta primers. This table comes from immunoSEQ multiplex PCR, and its TCRdb copy is limited to in-frame clones, with some not included. The sample yields 200,000 to 250,000 clones, approximately 87% seen once. This clonotype originated in a human donor in good health. Sample: PBMCs. The V call is TRBV28, the J call TRBJ1-4; TRBD1 is a possible D gene (6 bases). The CDR3 region is CATGETNEKLFF. The DNA of the CDR3 is TGTGCCACAGGGGAAACTAATGAAAAACTGTTTTTT. The variable domain in full, with the rest retrieved from reference TRBV28 and TRBJ1-4, is DVKVTQSSRYLVKRTGEKVFLECVQDMDHENMFWYRQDPGLGLRLIYFSYDVKMKEKGDIPEGYSVSREKKERFSLILESASTNQTSMYLCATGETNEKLFFGSGTQLSVL.